This entry is about one T cell receptor (beta chain). The target antigen is unknown. This record belongs to a study of T cell responses to AZD1222 COVID-19 vaccine. Sequenced by immunoSEQ multiplex PCR; TCRdb stores in-frame clones only, minus some. The sample records 100,000 to 150,000 clones, about 86% being singletons. General study results and limits: Seropositive status at baseline applied to only 5 or 6 AZD1222 recipients.

This sequence was found in an adult who received the AZD1222 COVID-19 vaccine. Sequenced here: peripheral blood, sampled 28 days after the second AZD1222 dose.

CDR3 loop: CASSLWGQHNQPQHF. The CDR3 nucleotides read TGTGCCAGCAGCTTGTGGGGACAACACAATCAGCCCCAGCATTTT. The chain carries TRBV5-8 and TRBJ1-5, with a possible D match to TRBD1 (6 bases). The germline gives CDR1 SGHTS, CDR2 YDEGEE. Deletions cut 1 base from V and 3 bases from J, with 11 bases between. The CDR3 runs to 15 residues.